The clone carrying this TCR beta chain appeared a few times. CDR1 is SGDLS and CDR2 is YYNGEE in the germline V gene. V was cut by 3 bases and J by 5 bases, with 17 bases left in between. The CDR3 spans 15 residues. The assay was immunoSEQ multiplex PCR, and TCRdb's table has in-frame clones only and misses some. The sample comprises 600,000 to 750,000 clones, 90% of which are singletons, and about 33% rests with the top ten. The data stem from a study of shared clonotypes between healthy human individuals. Material for sequencing was memory CD8+ T cells from PBMCs. Subset reported: CD45RO+ cells pooled with CCR7-negative TemRA cells. The chain is built from TRBV9 and TRBJ2-5; tentative D call: TRBD1 (6 bases). The receptor's source is a man younger than 30 in good health. Some clones in this sample may be carry-over from other donors' samples. The CDR3, as DNA: TGTGCCAGCAGCGAGGGTCAGGGGTTGAGGGAGACCCAGTACTTC. Its translation is CASSEGQGLRETQYF.